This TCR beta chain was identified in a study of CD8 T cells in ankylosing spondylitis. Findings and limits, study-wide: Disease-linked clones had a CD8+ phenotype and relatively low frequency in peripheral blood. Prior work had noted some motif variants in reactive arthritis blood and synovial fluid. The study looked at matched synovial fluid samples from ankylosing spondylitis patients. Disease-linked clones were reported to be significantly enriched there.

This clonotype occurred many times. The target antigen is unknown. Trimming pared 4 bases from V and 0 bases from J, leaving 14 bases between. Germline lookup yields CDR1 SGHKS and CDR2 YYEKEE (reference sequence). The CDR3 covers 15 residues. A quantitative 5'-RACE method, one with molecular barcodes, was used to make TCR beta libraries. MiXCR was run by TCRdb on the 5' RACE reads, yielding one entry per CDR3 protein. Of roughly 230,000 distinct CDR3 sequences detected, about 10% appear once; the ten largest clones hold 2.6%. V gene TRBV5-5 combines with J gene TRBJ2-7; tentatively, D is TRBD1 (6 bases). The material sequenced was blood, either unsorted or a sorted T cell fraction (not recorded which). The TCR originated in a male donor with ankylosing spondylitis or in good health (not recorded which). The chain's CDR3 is CASSPTGLSSYEQYF. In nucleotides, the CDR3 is TGTGCCAGCAGCCCGACAGGTTTAAGCTCCTACGAGCAGTACTTC.